The following is a TCR beta chain sequence with its context. No cognate antigen has been identified for it. The sample holds no much larger clone one base away, and base qualities are not on file. The study evaluated CTLA-4 blockade (ipilimumab) given together with focal radiation therapy in patients who had chemo-refractory metastatic non-small-cell lung cancer. CDR1 and CDR2 were assigned from the germline V gene (reference sequence) as PRHDT and FYEKMQ. The CDR3, from cysteine to phenylalanine, totals 15 residues. Only the CDR3 DNA stays, 45 bases, in frame from base 1. The junction shows trimming of 8 bases on V and 5 bases on J, plus 21 bases between the germline ends. This entry comes from a study of radiotherapy plus CTLA-4 blockade in lung cancer (dated 2018 in TCRdb). Study-level background: Among the enrolled patients, about 19% had an objective response, and about 31% reached disease control.

The protocol used for the library was the immunoSEQ multiplex PCR assay. Held by TCRdb, this immuneACCESS table contains in-frame sequences only and omits some clones. Under half of the omission traces to an unresolved V gene where checked; the cause of the rest is unknown. Across this sample there are 45,000 or so clones, with less than 85% seen only once. The ten most abundant clones make up about 9% of the sample. Findings and caveats that apply to the study as a whole: Increased serum interferon-beta after radiation, together with early dynamic changes in blood T cell clones, were reported to be the strongest predictors of response. After treatment with radiotherapy and ipilimumab, TCR clones that came from tumors expanded in the peripheral blood.

This sequence was found in a human donor with non-small cell lung cancer who had stable disease on radiotherapy plus ipilimumab. The source material was peripheral blood, sampled from a patient treated with radiotherapy plus ipilimumab. The receptor chain draws on TRBV13 and TRBJ1-1, and perhaps TRBD1 as D gene, on 6 matching bases. The nucleotide sequence reads as follows: TGTGCCAGCTGCTACCTCGGACAGACGGAGACTGAAGCTTTCTTT. Its protein is CASCYLGQTETEAFF.